This passage covers 30 T cell receptor beta chains from one sample sequenced in a study of cytomegalovirus exposure and HLA in healthy donors. With 60 Vbeta and 13 Jbeta primers, the PCR was carried out. Profiling relied on immunoSEQ multiplex PCR, and the TCRdb table lists in-frame clones only, not all of them. The sample has roughly 180,000 clones, 80% to 85% seen once. Specimen: PBMCs. The receptors here all came from a man under 40 in good health and CMV-seronegative.

The CDR3, as DNA: TGTGCCAGCACAAACACTAACTATGGCTACACCTTC. This codes for CASTNTNYGYTF. The chain joins TRBV28 to TRBJ1-2; no clear D. Germline-derived CDR1 and CDR2 are MDHEN and SYDVKM. There are 12 residues in the CDR3. V lost 7 bases, J lost 0 bases, and 6 bases lay in between.

The chain combines TRBV4-1 with TRBJ2-7, with D maybe TRBD1 (6 bases). V shed 1 base and J shed 2 bases, with 12 bases lying between them. The CDR3 sequence is 15 residues long. Germline V gene sequence: CDR1 MGHRA, CDR2 YSYEKL. Here the CDR3 DNA reads TGCGCCAGCAGCCAAGTTCAGCAGGGGACCTACGAGCAGTACTTC. It encodes CASSQVQQGTYEQYF.

The chain employs TRBV4-2 and TRBJ1-4; D gene uncertain. This CDR3 spans 18 amino acids. V gave up 1 base and J gave up 4 bases, with 19 bases separating them. Germline values: CDR1 LGHNA, CDR2 YNFKEQ. CDR3 sequence reads: CASSQGTQQRRGNEKLFF. In DNA, the CDR3 is TGTGCCAGCAGCCAAGGAACACAGCAACGGCGTGGTAATGAAAAACTGTTTTTT.

The rearrangement links TRBV7-9 to TRBJ2-3; tentative D call: TRBD1 (5 bases). CDR3 length: 14 residues. V lost 2 bases to trimming and J lost 4 bases, with 10 bases between them. The germline CDR1 and CDR2 sequences are SEHNR and FQNEAQ (reference sequence). CDR3 sequence reads: CASSLFQGSDTQYF. CDR3 nucleotides: TGTGCCAGCAGCTTATTCCAGGGATCAGATACGCAGTATTTT.

CDR3 nucleotide sequence: TGTGCCAACGACAACGGGACAGGGTTTAGTTCCTATAATTCACCCCTCCACTTT. Protein product: CANDNGTGFSSYNSPLHF. This chain joins TRBV19 and TRBJ1-6; 9 bases agree with TRBD1. The germline V gene has CDR1 LNHDA and CDR2 SQIVND (reference sequence). V lost 10 bases, J lost 1 base, and 14 bases stayed unmatched. The length of the CDR3 is 18 residues.

The chain has TRBV6-1 and TRBJ1-5; possible D gene TRBD1, 6 bases. CDR3 length: 15 residues. The germline gives CDR1 MNHNS, CDR2 SASEGT. Trimming pared 2 bases from V and 9 bases from J, leaving 17 bases between. CDR3 sequence (DNA): TGTGCCAGCAGTGAAAGGGGGGGGGCTGGGAGGCCCCAGCATTTT. Translating gives CASSERGGAGRPQHF.

The rearrangement links TRBV7-9 to TRBJ2-1; perhaps TRBD2 as D (5 bases). CDR1 and CDR2 from the germline V gene are SEHNR and FQNEAQ (reference sequence). Trimming took off 4 bases at V and 4 bases at J, with 14 bases between the two ends. There are 15 residues in the CDR3. CDR3 nucleotides: TGTGCCAGCAGCTCCCGGCTAGCCAGATACAATGAGCAGTTCTTC. This sequence encodes CASSSRLARYNEQFF.

As concerns this clone: Within the sample, other DNA sequences also encode this same CDR3. CDR3 amino acids: CASSLVGLAGVTGELFF. The CDR3 coding sequence is TGTGCCAGCAGCTTAGTGGGACTAGCGGGGGTGACCGGGGAGCTGTTTTTT. The chain is built from TRBV5-4 and TRBJ2-2, with 14 bases identical to TRBD2. This CDR3 contains 17 residues. V shed 2 bases, J shed 5 bases, and the junction held 5 bases outside the gene matches. Germline assignment: CDR1 SGHNT and CDR2 YYREEE (reference sequence).

The CDR3 reads CSVGLGTGEAEAFF. The CDR3 DNA reads as TGCAGCGTTGGGCTGGGGACAGGAGAGGCTGAAGCTTTCTTT. The chain has TRBV29-1 and TRBJ1-1; TRBD1 agrees at 8 bases. The V and J ends lost 4 bases and 6 bases, in that order; junction bases with no gene match: 10. The CDR3 spans 14 residues. The germline CDR1 and CDR2 sequences are SQVTM and ANQGSEA.

The chain joins TRBV4-1 to TRBJ2-5; 8 bases map to TRBD2. CDR3 length: 16 amino acids. V lost 1 base and J lost 3; bases outside the gene matches: 7. The V gene's germline CDR1 is MGHRA and CDR2 YSYEKL. The CDR3 bases are TGCGCCAGCAGCCAAGGACTGACGGGGGGGGAAGAGACCCAGTACTTC. As protein: CASSQGLTGGEETQYF.

The chain is built from TRBV19 and TRBJ1-4; no clear D gene. The germline V gene encodes CDR1 LNHDA and CDR2 SQIVND (reference sequence). There are 14 residues in the CDR3. V lost 6 bases and J lost 5, with 13 bases in between. This CDR3 is CASRTRGKNEKLFF. The CDR3 bases are TGTGCCAGTAGGACCCGGGGTAAAAATGAAAAACTGTTTTTT.

This clone was detected only once. The chain carries TRBV5-1 and TRBJ2-7, with TRBD2 identical over 8 bases. CDR3 length equals 14 residues. V lost 7 bases and J lost 3; bases outside the gene matches: 9. CDR1 SGHRS and CDR2 YFSETQ come from the germline V gene. The DNA for the CDR3 is TGCGCCAGCGGTTCGACCGGGACTAGCTACGAGCAGTACTTC. This sequence encodes CASGSTGTSYEQYF. Filled out from reference TRBV5-1 and TRBJ2-7, the complete variable domain reads KAGVTQTPRYLIKTRGQQVTLSCSPISGHRSVSWYQQTPGQGLQFLFEYFSETQRNKGNFPGRFSGRQFSNSRSEMNVSTLELGDSALYLCASGSTGTSYEQYFGPGTRLTVT.

This clone occurred a few times. V is TRBV7-9 and J is TRBJ1-3, with TRBD1 matching 8 bases. V dropped 0 bases and J dropped 3; count of bases not matched to a gene: 7. This CDR3 has 17 residues. CDR1 and CDR2 from the germline V gene are SEHNR and FQNEAQ (reference sequence). CDR3 DNA sequence: TGTGCCAGCAGCTTAGCCCCCAGGGGGCAGGGTGGAAACACCATATATTTT. Amino acid sequence: CASSLAPRGQGGNTIYF.

The rearrangement joins TRBV7-9 to TRBJ1-1, with D perhaps TRBD1 (6 bases). The V end lost 4 bases, the J end lost 2 bases, and 26 bases lay between the germline ends. The length of the CDR3 is 19 residues. Germline V gene data show CDR1 as SEHNR and CDR2 as FQNEAQ (reference sequence). CDR3 sequence (DNA): TGTGCCAGCAGCTATCGGACAGTCTCCTACCCGGGGAAAAACACTGAAGCTTTCTTT. This translates into CASSYRTVSYPGKNTEAFF.

The sample holds a few counts of this clone. Here the CDR3 reads CASSLYASNYGYTF. The CDR3 DNA reads TGTGCCAGCAGTTTATATGCCAGTAACTATGGCTACACCTTC. The chain employs TRBV28 and TRBJ1-2; the D is unclear. The CDR3 contains 14 residues. V was shortened by 1 base and J by 1 base, with 7 bases between the two germline ends. Germline V CDR1 and CDR2: MDHEN, SYDVKM.

The V gene is TRBV5-1, the J gene TRBJ1-6; D is perhaps TRBD1 (6 bases). CDR3 length: 13 residues. CDR1 is SGHRS, CDR2 YFSETQ, per germline. V was clipped by 1 base and J by 10 bases, with 9 bases between them. CDR3 protein: CASSLSGESPLHF. In DNA form, the CDR3 reads TGCGCCAGCAGCTTGTCAGGGGAGTCACCCCTCCACTTT.

The rearrangement uses TRBV7-6 and TRBJ2-6; D may be TRBD2 (5 bases). In germline, CDR1 is SGHVS, CDR2 FNYEAQ. The V end lost 5 bases, the J end lost 1 base, and 9 bases lay between the germline ends. CDR3 length: 15 amino acids. Here the CDR3 reads CASSRPGSGANVLTF. The CDR3 nucleotides read TGTGCCAGCAGCCGACCGGGATCTGGGGCCAACGTCCTGACTTTC.

This clone was observed a single time. Other nucleotide sequences from this sample produce the same CDR3. This chain uses TRBV27 with TRBJ1-1; maybe TRBD1 (6 bases). From germline, CDR1 is MNHEY and CDR2 SMNVEV (reference sequence). The CDR3 loop spans 13 amino acids. V lost 6 bases, J lost 6 bases, and 14 bases lay in between. This CDR3 is CASRQQGRAEAFF. The CDR3 region has the DNA TGTGCCAGCAGGCAACAGGGTCGGGCTGAAGCTTTCTTT.

This chain uses TRBV9 with TRBJ2-1; tentatively, D is TRBD1 (5 bases). The CDR3 extends over 14 amino acids. V dropped 2 bases and J dropped 1 base, with 7 bases sitting between them. Germline V gives CDR1 SGDLS, CDR2 YYNGEE. CDR3: CASSVTGSYNEQFF. Written as DNA, the CDR3 is TGTGCCAGCAGCGTTACAGGTTCCTACAATGAGCAGTTCTTC.

The chain employs TRBV27 and TRBJ1-6; D may be TRBD1 (6 bases). The CDR3 is made up of 16 amino acids. V lost 6 bases, J lost 0 bases, and 12 bases lay in between. Germline V lookup: CDR1 MNHEY, CDR2 SMNVEV (reference sequence). CDR3 sequence (DNA): TGTGCCAGCAGCCACAGGGCGAGCTCCTATAATTCACCCCTCCACTTT. Translation gives CASSHRASSYNSPLHF.

The rearrangement uses TRBV27 and TRBJ1-6; D not certain. Germline lookup yields CDR1 MNHEY and CDR2 SMNVEV (reference sequence). This CDR3 is built from 13 residues. The ends were cut back, 2 bases at V and 14 bases at J, with 13 bases in the middle. In DNA form, the CDR3 reads TGTGCCAGCAGTTTAAATTACAGTCCTTCCCTCCACTTT. Protein: CASSLNYSPSLHF.

The chain joins TRBV7-2 to TRBJ2-2; TRBD1 matches at 11 bases. Germline CDR1 is SGHTA and CDR2 is FQGNSA. The CDR3 runs 19 residues. Trimming at V came to 4 bases and at J to 6 bases, leaving 16 bases not matched to a gene. CDR3 bases: TGTGCCAGCAGCTCCTGGACAGGGGGCGCTTGGATTCGCTCCGGGGAGCTGTTTTTT. Its translation: CASSSWTGGAWIRSGELFF.

V and J are TRBV5-1 and TRBJ1-3; TRBD1 matches at 10 bases. Germline V gene lookup returns CDR1 SGHRS and CDR2 YFSETQ. This CDR3 comprises 17 residues. V lost 2 bases and J lost 4; bases outside the gene matches: 9. In DNA form, the CDR3 reads TGCGCCAGCAGCTTTAGGTCTGGGACAGGGGACGGAAACACCATATATTTT. This translates into CASSFRSGTGDGNTIYF. Full variable domain (remainder filled in from reference TRBV5-1 and TRBJ1-3): KAGVTQTPRYLIKTRGQQVTLSCSPISGHRSVSWYQQTPGQGLQFLFEYFSETQRNKGNFPGRFSGRQFSNSRSEMNVSTLELGDSALYLCASSFRSGTGDGNTIYFGEGSWLTVV.

This chain connects TRBV30 to TRBJ2-2; TRBD2 might be the D (6 bases). Germline loops: CDR1 GTSNPN, CDR2 SVGIG (reference sequence). The CDR3 is made up of 14 amino acids. Trimming left V 7 bases short and J 7 bases short, with 19 bases between. The CDR3, as DNA: TGTGCCTCGTCTAGGAGGGGTACAGGCGGGGAGCTGTTTTTT. Its protein is CASSRRGTGGELFF.

This rearrangement joins TRBV15 to TRBJ2-1; TRBD1 matches at 7 bases. Per germline, CDR1 LNHNV and CDR2 YYDKDF (reference sequence). The CDR3 sequence is 13 residues long. J was trimmed by 13 bases and V by 6 bases; bases with no gene match: 12. The CDR3 nucleotides read TGTGCCACCAGACTCAAAAAGGGGGCCGCCCAGTTCTTC. Encoded protein: CATRLKKGAAQFF.

Only a few counts were recorded for this clone. V usage is TRBV2 and J usage is TRBJ1-1; D remains unclear. The CDR3 length is 13 residues. Trimming stripped 6 bases from V and 8 bases from J, with 16 bases between. Germline V gene data show CDR1 as SNHLY and CDR2 as FYNNEI. The CDR3: CASRREGATEAFF. The CDR3 DNA reads as TGTGCCAGCAGGAGGGAAGGAGCAACGGAAGCTTTCTTT.

The chain combines TRBV28 with TRBJ2-1; tentative D call: TRBD2 (6 bases). The CDR3 is 15 amino acids. Trimming pared 9 bases from V and 3 bases from J, leaving 18 bases between. The V gene's germline CDR1 is MDHEN and CDR2 SYDVKM. CDR3 sequence: CASSPQGGDYNEQFF. Written as DNA, the CDR3 is TGTGCCAGTTCCCCCCAGGGCGGGGACTACAATGAGCAGTTCTTC.

The chain links TRBV11-2 to TRBJ1-1; D possibly corresponds to TRBD1 (6 bases). Germline V lookup: CDR1 SGHAT, CDR2 FQNNGV. CDR3 length: 16 residues. The V end was cut by 0 bases, the J end by 3 bases, with 14 bases between. The CDR3 coding sequence is TGTGCCAGCAGCTTAGAGAACAGGGCCAAATACACTGAAGCTTTCTTT. Its translation is CASSLENRAKYTEAFF.

This clone appeared a few times. The chain couples TRBV5-4 to TRBJ1-5; D unresolved. Trimming cost V 4 bases and J 7 bases, with 18 bases left between them. This CDR3 contains 15 residues. Germline loops: CDR1 SGHNT, CDR2 YYREEE (reference sequence). The CDR3 DNA reads TGTGCCAGCAGCAAAGAACCAGGCTCTCTACAGCCCCAGCATTTT. Its protein product is CASSKEPGSLQPQHF.

The chain couples TRBV2 to TRBJ2-7, with D perhaps matching TRBD1 (5 bases). With 2 bases removed from V and 5 bases from J, the gap between germline ends came to 10 bases. Germline CDR1 reads SNHLY; CDR2 reads FYNNEI. The CDR3 spans 13 residues. The CDR3 DNA reads as TGTGCCAGCAGTGAACAGGGTTTCAACGAGCAGTACTTC. This codes for CASSEQGFNEQYF.